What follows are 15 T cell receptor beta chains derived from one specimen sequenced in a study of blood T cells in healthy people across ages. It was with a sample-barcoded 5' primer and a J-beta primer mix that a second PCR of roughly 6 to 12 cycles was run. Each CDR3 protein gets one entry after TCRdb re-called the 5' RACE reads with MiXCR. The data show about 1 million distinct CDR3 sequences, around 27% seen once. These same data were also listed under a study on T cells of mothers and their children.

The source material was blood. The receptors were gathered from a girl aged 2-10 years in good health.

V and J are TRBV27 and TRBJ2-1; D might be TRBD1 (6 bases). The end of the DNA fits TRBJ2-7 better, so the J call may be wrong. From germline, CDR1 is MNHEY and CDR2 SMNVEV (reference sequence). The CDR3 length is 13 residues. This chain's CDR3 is CASSLWLGAEQYF. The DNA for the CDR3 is TGTGCCAGCAGTTTATGGTTGGGGGCCGAGCAGTACTTC.

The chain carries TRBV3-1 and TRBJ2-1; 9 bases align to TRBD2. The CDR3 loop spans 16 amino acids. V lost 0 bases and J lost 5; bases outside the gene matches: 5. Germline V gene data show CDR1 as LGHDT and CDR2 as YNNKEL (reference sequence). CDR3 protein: CASSQEGASGNNEQFF. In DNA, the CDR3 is TGTGCCAGCAGCCAAGAGGGGGCTAGCGGGAACAATGAGCAGTTCTTC.

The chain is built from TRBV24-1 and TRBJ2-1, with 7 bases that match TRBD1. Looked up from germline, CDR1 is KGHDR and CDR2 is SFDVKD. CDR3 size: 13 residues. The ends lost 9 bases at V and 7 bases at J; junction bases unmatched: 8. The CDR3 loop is CATERIQGNEQFF. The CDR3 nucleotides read TGTGCCACCGAAAGGATACAGGGGAATGAGCAGTTCTTC.

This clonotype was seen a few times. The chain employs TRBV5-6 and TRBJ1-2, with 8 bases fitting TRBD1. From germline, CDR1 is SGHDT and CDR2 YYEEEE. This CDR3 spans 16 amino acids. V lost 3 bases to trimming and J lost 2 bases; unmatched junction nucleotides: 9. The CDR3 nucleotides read TGTGCCAGCAGCTCGGGAGACAGGGGAAACAACTATGGCTACACCTTC. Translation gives CASSSGDRGNNYGYTF. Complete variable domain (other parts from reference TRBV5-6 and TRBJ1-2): DAGVTQSPTHLIKTRGQQVTLRCSPKSGHDTVSWYQQALGQGPQFIFQYYEEEERQRGNFPDRFSGHQFPNYSSELNVNALLLGDSALYLCASSSGDRGNNYGYTFGSGTRLTVV.

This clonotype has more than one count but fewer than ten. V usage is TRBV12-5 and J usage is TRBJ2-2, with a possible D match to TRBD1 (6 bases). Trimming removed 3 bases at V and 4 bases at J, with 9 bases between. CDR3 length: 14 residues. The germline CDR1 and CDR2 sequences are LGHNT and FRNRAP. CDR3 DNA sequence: TGTGCTAGTGGTTTCAACAGGGTCACCGGGGAGCTGTTTTTT. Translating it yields CASGFNRVTGELFF.

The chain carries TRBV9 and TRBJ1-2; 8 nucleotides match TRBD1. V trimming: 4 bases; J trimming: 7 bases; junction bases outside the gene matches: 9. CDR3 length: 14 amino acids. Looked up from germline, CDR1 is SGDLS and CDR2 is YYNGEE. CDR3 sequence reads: CASSPGPTGAGYTF. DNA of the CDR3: TGTGCCAGCAGCCCAGGACCGACAGGGGCTGGCTACACCTTC.

The CDR3, as DNA: TGTGCCAGCAGTGAATGGGGGGGAGGGACCGGGGAGCTGTTTTTT. It is translated as CASSEWGGGTGELFF. The gene calls are TRBV6-1 and TRBJ2-2, with 7 bases fitting TRBD2. The V gene's germline CDR1 is MNHNS and CDR2 SASEGT. This CDR3 has 15 amino acids. V was pared by 2 bases and J by 5 bases, with 5 bases of the junction left unmatched.

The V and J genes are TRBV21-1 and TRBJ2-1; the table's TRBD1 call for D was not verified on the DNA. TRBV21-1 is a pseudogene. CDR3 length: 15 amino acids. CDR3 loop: CASTLLARGYNEQFF. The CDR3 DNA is TGTGCCAGCACCTTATTAGCGAGGGGCTACAATGAGCAGTTCTTC.

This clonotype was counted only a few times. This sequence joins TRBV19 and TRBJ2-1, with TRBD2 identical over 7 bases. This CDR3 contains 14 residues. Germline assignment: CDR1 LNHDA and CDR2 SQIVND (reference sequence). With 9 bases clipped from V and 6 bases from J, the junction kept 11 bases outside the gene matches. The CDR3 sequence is CASRDYDRSNEQFF. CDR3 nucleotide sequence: TGTGCCAGCCGGGACTACGACCGAAGCAATGAGCAGTTCTTC. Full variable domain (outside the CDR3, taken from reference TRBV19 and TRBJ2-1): DGGITQSPKYLFRKEGQNVTLSCEQNLNHDAMYWYRQDPGQGLRLIYYSQIVNDFQKGDIAEGYSVSREKKESFPLTVTSAQKNPTAFYLCASRDYDRSNEQFFGPGTRLTVL.

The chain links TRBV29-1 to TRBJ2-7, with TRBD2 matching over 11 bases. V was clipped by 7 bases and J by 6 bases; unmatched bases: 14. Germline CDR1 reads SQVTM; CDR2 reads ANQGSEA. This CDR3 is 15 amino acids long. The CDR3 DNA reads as TGCAGCGCGACTCCAAGACTAGCGGGATCAATCGAGCAGTACTTC. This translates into CSATPRLAGSIEQYF.

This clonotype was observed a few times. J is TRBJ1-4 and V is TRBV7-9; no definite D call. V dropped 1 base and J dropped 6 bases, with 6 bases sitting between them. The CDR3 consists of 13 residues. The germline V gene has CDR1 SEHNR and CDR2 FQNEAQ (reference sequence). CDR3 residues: CASSLDSHEKLFF. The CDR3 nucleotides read TGTGCCAGCAGCTTAGACAGCCATGAAAAACTGTTTTTT.

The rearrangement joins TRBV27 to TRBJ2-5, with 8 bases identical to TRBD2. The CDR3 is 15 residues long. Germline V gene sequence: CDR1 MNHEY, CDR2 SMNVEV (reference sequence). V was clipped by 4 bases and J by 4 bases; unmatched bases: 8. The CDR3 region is CASSSKAGVGETQYF. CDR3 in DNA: TGTGCCAGCAGTTCCAAAGCGGGAGTGGGAGAGACCCAGTACTTC.

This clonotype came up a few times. The CDR3: CASSIDAIRSEAFF. As DNA, the CDR3 is TGTGCCAGTAGTATAGATGCCATCCGATCCGAAGCTTTCTTT. The V call is TRBV19, the J call TRBJ1-1; D unclear. Germline CDR1 reads LNHDA; CDR2 reads SQIVND (reference sequence). V was clipped by 0 bases and J by 8 bases, with 13 bases between them. The CDR3 has 14 residues.

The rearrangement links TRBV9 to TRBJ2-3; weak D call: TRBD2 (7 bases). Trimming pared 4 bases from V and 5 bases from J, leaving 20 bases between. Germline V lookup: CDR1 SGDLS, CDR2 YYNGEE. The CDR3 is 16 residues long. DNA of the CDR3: TGTGCCAGCAGCTCCTTCGAGGGGGGGCCTTTAGATACGCAGTATTTT. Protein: CASSSFEGGPLDTQYF.

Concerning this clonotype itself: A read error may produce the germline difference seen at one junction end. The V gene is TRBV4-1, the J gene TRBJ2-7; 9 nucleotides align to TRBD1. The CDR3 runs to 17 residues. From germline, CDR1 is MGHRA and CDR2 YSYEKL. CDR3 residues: CASSEEGGTGSSYEQYF. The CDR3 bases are TGCGCCAGCAGCGAAGAAGGAGGGACAGGGAGCTCCTACGAGCAGTACTTC.